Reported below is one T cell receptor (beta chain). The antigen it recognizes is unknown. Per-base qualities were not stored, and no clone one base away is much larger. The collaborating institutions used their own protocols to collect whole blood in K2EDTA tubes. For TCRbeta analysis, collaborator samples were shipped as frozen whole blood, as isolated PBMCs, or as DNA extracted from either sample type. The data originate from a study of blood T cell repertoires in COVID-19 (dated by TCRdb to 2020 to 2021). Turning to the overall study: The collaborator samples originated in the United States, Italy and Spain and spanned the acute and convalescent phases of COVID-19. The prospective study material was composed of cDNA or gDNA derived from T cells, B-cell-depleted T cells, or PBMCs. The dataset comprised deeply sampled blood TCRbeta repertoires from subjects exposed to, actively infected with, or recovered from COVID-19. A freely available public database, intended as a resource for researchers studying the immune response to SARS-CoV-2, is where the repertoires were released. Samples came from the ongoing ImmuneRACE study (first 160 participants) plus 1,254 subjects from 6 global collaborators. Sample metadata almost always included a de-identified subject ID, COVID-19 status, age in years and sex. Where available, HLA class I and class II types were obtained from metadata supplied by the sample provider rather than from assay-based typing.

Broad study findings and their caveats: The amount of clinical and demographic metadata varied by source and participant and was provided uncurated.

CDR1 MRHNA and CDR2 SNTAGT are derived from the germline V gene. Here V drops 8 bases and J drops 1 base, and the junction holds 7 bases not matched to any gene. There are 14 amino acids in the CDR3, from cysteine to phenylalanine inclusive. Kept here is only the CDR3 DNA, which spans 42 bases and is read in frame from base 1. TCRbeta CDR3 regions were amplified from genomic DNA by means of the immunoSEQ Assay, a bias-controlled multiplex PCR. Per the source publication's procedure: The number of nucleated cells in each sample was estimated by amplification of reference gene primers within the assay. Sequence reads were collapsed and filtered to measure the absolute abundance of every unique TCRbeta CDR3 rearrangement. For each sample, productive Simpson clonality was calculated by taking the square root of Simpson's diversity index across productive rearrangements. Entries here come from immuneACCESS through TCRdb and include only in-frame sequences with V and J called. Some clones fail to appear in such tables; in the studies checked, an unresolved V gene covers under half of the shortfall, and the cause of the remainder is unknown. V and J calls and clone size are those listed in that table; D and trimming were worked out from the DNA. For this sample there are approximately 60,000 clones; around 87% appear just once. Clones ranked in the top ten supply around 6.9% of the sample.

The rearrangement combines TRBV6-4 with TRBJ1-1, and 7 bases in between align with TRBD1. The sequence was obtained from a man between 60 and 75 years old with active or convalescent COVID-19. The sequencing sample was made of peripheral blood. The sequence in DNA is TGTGCCAGCCGGGACAGTAATAGGAACACTGAAGCTTTCTTT. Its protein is CASRDSNRNTEAFF.